These 2 T cell receptor beta chains were all obtained from the same sample, sequenced in a study of T cell responses to AZD1222 COVID-19 vaccine (dated by TCRdb to 2020 to 2023). To prepare the library, the immunoSEQ multiplex PCR assay was applied. As stored in TCRdb, this immuneACCESS dataset retains in-frame rearrangements with V and J assigned. A fraction of the clones does not appear; measured against another copy, unresolved V genes explain less than half of the discrepancy, and the remainder lacks a known reason. Across this sample there are 120,000 or so clones, with 88% seen only once. The top ten clones comprise roughly 4% of the sample. Taken with the paper, the label for time point translates to: about 28 days (+/-7) after the second vaccine dose. Sequencing was performed on peripheral blood, taken 28 days after the second AZD1222 dose. These receptors were collected from an adult who received the AZD1222 COVID-19 vaccine.

CDR3 DNA sequence: TGTGCCAGCAGCGAATTCAAGCGAAACACTGAAGCTTTCTTT. This translates into CASSEFKRNTEAFF. The chain uses TRBV11-2 and TRBJ1-1; D gene uncertain. Germline V gene data show CDR1 as SGHAT and CDR2 as FQNNGV. The CDR3 loop spans 14 amino acids. Between the trimmed V and J ends, which lost 5 bases and 2 bases, there was a span of 12 bases.

The chain carries TRBV9 and TRBJ2-1; TRBD2 aligns across 9 bases. The germline V gene encodes CDR1 SGDLS and CDR2 YYNGEE. This CDR3 contains 16 residues. Unmatched junction bases numbered 9, after V lost 6 bases and J lost 2 bases. CDR3 region: CASNPPSGVTYNEQFF. In DNA, the CDR3 is TGTGCCAGCAACCCTCCTAGCGGGGTTACCTACAATGAGCAGTTCTTC. Supplemented by reference TRBV9 and TRBJ2-1, the full variable domain reads DSGVTQTPKHLITATGQRVTLRCSPRSGDLSVYWYQQSLDQGLQFLIQYYNGEERAKGNILERFSAQQFPDLHSELNLSSLELGDSALYFCASNPPSGVTYNEQFFGPGTRLTVL.